This T cell receptor (beta chain) is from a study of blood T cells in healthy people across ages (dated by TCRdb to between 2014 and 2017). Looking at the study overall: In model experiments, template switching captured roughly one uniquely barcoded TCR beta cDNA molecule for every two T cells. Using the same blood draw, the study looked at two additional independent replicas of 1 million unique cDNA reads for two donors, one aged 18 to 30 and the other aged 80 or older. To avoid experimental bias, donors of different ages were spread randomly across the sequencing lanes. Age-related changes in TCR beta repertoire diversity were measured in the study by deep sequencing normalized with unique cDNA molecular identifiers. The donors were split into four age groups: young (average about 16 years), middle-aged (roughly 39), aged (about 56) and long-lived (under 85). Broad study findings and their caveats: Observed TCR beta diversity correlated strongly with the percentage of naive T cells measured by flow cytometry. Total diversity estimates from one million sequenced T cells were considered lower bounds and underestimates. As age increased, observed TCR beta diversity per million T cells dropped in a roughly linear way, and a significant reduction was already evident by age around 41. Because the CMV infection status of the donors was unknown, age-related changes in expanded clonotypes may potentially have been confounded. Compared with the aged group, more naive CD4+ T cells, fewer expanded clones and increased TCR diversity were shown by the long-lived group, suggesting age selection. Because profiling used bulk unsorted PBMCs, naive and antigen-experienced compartments could not be compared conclusively.

Comments on this clonotype: It has no known antigen specificity. No base qualities exist here, and no much larger clone lies one base off it.

CDR1 and CDR2 (SGHRS, YFSETQ) derive from the germline V gene. The CDR3 runs 14 amino acids, cysteine and phenylalanine included. Kept here is only the CDR3 DNA, which spans 42 bases and is read in frame from base 1. Trimming at the junction amounts to 6 bases on V and 0 bases on J, and the germline ends lie 13 bases apart. Libraries were made using 5' RACE. Instrument used: Illumina HiSeq 2500. A second roughly 6 to 12 cycle PCR used a sample-barcoded 5' primer and a J-beta primer mix. A template-switch 5' adaptor carrying 12 random nucleotides introduced a unique molecular identifier onto each TCR beta cDNA molecule. At least 2.5 million CDR3-containing paired-end reads were obtained from each sample. All of the RNA was converted into first-strand cDNA using the Mint cDNA synthesis kit, with a TRBC-specific oligonucleotide serving as the primer. All cDNA was treated with uracil-DNA glycosylase and then went through a first 18-cycle PCR with the universal primers M1SS and BC2_uni_R. On the authors' methods: Normalization of each sample was performed by random selection of 1 million high-quality reads, each carrying a distinct molecular identifier. Reads with shared molecular identifiers were discarded instead of being binned into consensus sequences. MiTCR, set to a Q25 quality threshold and the strictest error-elimination algorithm, was used for CDR3 identification, clonotype clustering and error correction. A nonparametric unseen species model with Euler transformation was used to estimate lower-bound total TCR beta diversity. The public reads were reprocessed in TCRdb via fastp at Q25 and MiXCR, keeping in-frame beta chains. Rows are combined by CDR3 protein, so each entry shows the most common genes and DNA. Clone size and V and J calls follow TCRdb, not the original study. The table for this sample lists around 400,000 distinct CDR3 sequences; 52% of them were counted only once. The ten biggest clones cover around 49% of the sample.

Donors were 39 systemically healthy Caucasian individuals from Russia aged roughly 6 to 90 years. About 10 milliliters of peripheral blood were drawn from each donor into EDTA-treated Vacutainer tubes. Ficoll-Paque density-gradient centrifugation was used to isolate PBMCs, with at least 6.5 million per sample. Trizol reagent was used to extract total RNA from the PBMCs, yielding at least 5 micrograms per sample. The percentages of naive CD45RAhigh/CD27high T cells were determined by flow cytometry on a PBMC aliquot from every donor. This clonotype originated in a man aged 60 to 69 in good health. Recombination connected TRBV5-1 to TRBJ2-7; the best D guess is TRBD1, with 5 bases matching. Sequenced sample: blood. The DNA is TGCGCCAGCAACGTACGTGACAGCTCCTACGAGCAGTACTTC. Translation gives CASNVRDSSYEQYF.